The 13 T cell receptor beta chains below all came from one sample that was sequenced in a study of T cell repertoires in cytomegalovirus infection. Each CDR3 protein gets one entry after TCRdb re-called the reads with MiXCR. The sample lists roughly 110,000 distinct CDR3 sequences; 10% were seen once. These receptors lack a known antigen. Sequenced sample: PBMCs, sequenced either directly or after in vitro stimulation (not recorded which). These receptors all come from a human donor in good health (CMV status not recorded). Some clones in this sample may be carry-over from other donors' samples.

This clonotype was recorded a few times. The genes are TRBV3-1 and TRBJ2-5; perhaps TRBD2 as D (6 bases). The germline CDR1 and CDR2 sequences are LGHDT and YNNKEL (reference sequence). V was cut by 2 bases and J by 5 bases, with 18 bases left in between. The CDR3 runs 16 residues. The CDR3 DNA sequence: TGTGCCAGCAGCCAATTACGCGGCGGGGAGAGGGAGACCCAGTACTTC. It is translated as CASSQLRGGERETQYF.

The genes are TRBV30 and TRBJ1-1; D possibly corresponds to TRBD1 (6 bases). V lost 3 bases to trimming and J lost 7 bases, with 9 bases between them. The CDR3 loop spans 11 amino acids. CDR1 and CDR2 (germline): GTSNPN, SVGIG (reference sequence). The CDR3 protein is CAWSDRIEAFF. The DNA of the CDR3 is TGTGCCTGGAGCGACAGGATTGAAGCTTTCTTT.

Many counts were recorded for this clonotype. The chain recombines TRBV11-3 with TRBJ2-2; TRBD2 aligns across 10 bases. CDR3 size: 18 residues. V was clipped by 0 bases and J by 2 bases; unmatched bases: 6. Germline assignment: CDR1 SGHNT and CDR2 YENEEA. CDR3 sequence reads: CASSLDRIAGGNTGELFF. The CDR3 nucleotides are TGTGCCAGCAGCTTAGATAGAATAGCGGGAGGCAACACCGGGGAGCTGTTTTTT.

V usage is TRBV25-1 and J usage is TRBJ2-2, with D maybe TRBD2 (5 bases). From germline, CDR1 is MGHDK and CDR2 SYGVNS. The V end lost 3 bases, the J end lost 1 base, and 9 bases lay between the germline ends. The CDR3 loop spans 15 amino acids. The CDR3 coding sequence is TGTGCCAGCAGTGAGTTAGCGTGGAACACCGGGGAGCTGTTTTTT. Its protein is CASSELAWNTGELFF.

This clonotype was recorded many times. The rearrangement joins TRBV28 to TRBJ2-1; 8 bases align to TRBD2. This CDR3 contains 19 residues. Looked up from germline, CDR1 is MDHEN and CDR2 is SYDVKM. With V trimmed by 7 bases and J by 0 bases, 17 bases remained unmatched. CDR3 in DNA: TGTGCCAGCACCCCCCTAGGGGGTAGCGGGACCAGCTCCTACAATGAGCAGTTCTTC. As protein: CASTPLGGSGTSSYNEQFF.

This clonotype showed up just a few times. V is TRBV29-1 and J is TRBJ2-7; D unclear. CDR3 size: 11 residues. Germline V gene data show CDR1 as SQVTM and CDR2 as ANQGSEA. With 3 bases removed from V and 0 bases from J, the gap between germline ends came to 3 bases. The CDR3 bases are TGCAGCGTTGACCGCTCCTACGAGCAGTACTTC. This encodes CSVDRSYEQYF.

This clonotype was seen ten or more times. CDR3: CASSPRDRENQPQHF. As DNA, the CDR3 is TGTGCCAGCAGCCCCCGGGACAGGGAGAATCAGCCCCAGCATTTT. V is TRBV5-6 and J is TRBJ1-5; 9 bases agree with TRBD1. V trimming: 4 bases; J trimming: 4 bases; junction bases outside the gene matches: 6. This CDR3 comprises 15 residues. Germline V gene lookup returns CDR1 SGHDT and CDR2 YYEEEE.

V and J are TRBV9 and TRBJ1-1; a possible D gene is TRBD1 (6 bases). This CDR3 is built from 14 residues. The V gene's germline CDR1 is SGDLS and CDR2 YYNGEE. With 5 bases removed from V and 3 bases from J, the gap between germline ends came to 14 bases. CDR3 in amino acids: CASSGVQGDTEAFF. DNA of the CDR3: TGTGCCAGCAGTGGGGTACAGGGTGACACTGAAGCTTTCTTT.

This clonotype was observed many times. The CDR3, as DNA: TGTGCCAGCAATCTAGCGGGAGGCAGCACCGGGGAGCTGTTTTTT. Its protein is CASNLAGGSTGELFF. The chain employs TRBV27 and TRBJ2-2; TRBD2 agrees at 11 bases. Losses at the gene ends were 7 bases for V and 4 bases for J; bases not matched to a gene: 5. Germline CDR1 reads MNHEY; CDR2 reads SMNVEV (reference sequence). The CDR3 is made up of 15 amino acids.

There are many counts of this clonotype. The chain links TRBV5-1 to TRBJ1-1; 7 nucleotides agree with TRBD1. The CDR3 has 15 residues. After removal of 4 bases from V and 5 bases from J, the junction contained 11 bases not matched to a gene. Germline CDR1 reads SGHRS; CDR2 reads YFSETQ. CDR3 region: CASSLRTGEQTEAFF. The CDR3 DNA is TGCGCCAGCAGCCTTCGGACAGGAGAACAAACTGAAGCTTTCTTT.

In this sample, this clonotype turned up a few times. The chain uses TRBV18 and TRBJ1-1, with D uncertain. CDR3 length equals 14 residues. V lost 3 bases and J 1 base, leaving 9 bases between the germline ends. Germline CDR1 KGHSH, CDR2 LQKENI. CDR3 protein: CASSPFKPNTEAFF. The CDR3 DNA reads TGTGCCAGCTCACCGTTTAAACCGAACACTGAAGCTTTCTTT.

As concerns this clonotype: A junction boundary mismatches the germline segment, possibly from a read error. In nucleotides, the CDR3 is TGTGCCAACAGTTACGTAGGGCAGGGGAAGGGTGAAAAACTGTTTTTT. This translates into CANSYVGQGKGEKLFF. This chain uses TRBV6-8 with TRBJ1-4; perhaps TRBD1 as D (6 bases). This CDR3 region has 16 residues. Germline V gives CDR1 MNHGY, CDR2 SAAAGT.

This chain links TRBV9 with TRBJ1-3; D is unresolved. This CDR3 has 15 amino acids. Trimming pared 0 bases from V and 0 bases from J, leaving 7 bases between. Germline-derived CDR1 and CDR2 are SGDLS and YYNGEE. This CDR3 reads CASSVDNNSGNTIYF. The CDR3 DNA follows: TGTGCCAGCAGCGTAGATAATAACTCTGGAAACACCATATATTTT.